Listed here are 31 T cell receptor beta chains from one sample, sequenced in a study of PD-L1 blockade in urothelial cancer. TCRdb's table, derived via immunoSEQ multiplex PCR, lists solely in-frame clones and lacks some. The sample contains fewer than 65,000 clones, roughly nine tenths of which appear only once. Time point denoted: pretreatment peripheral blood. The specimen was PBMCs, collected around atezolizumab (anti-PD-L1) treatment. These receptors all stem from a woman aged 55-75 years with urothelial cancer.

The chain couples TRBV5-4 to TRBJ2-7, with D perhaps matching TRBD1 (6 bases). Trimming took 4 bases from V and 6 from J, leaving 14 bases between them. Per germline, CDR1 SGHNT and CDR2 YYREEE (reference sequence). The CDR3 length is 13 residues. CDR3 region: CASSLVGASEQYF. CDR3 in DNA: TGTGCCAGCAGCCTCGTGGGGGCCTCCGAGCAGTACTTC.

This chain connects TRBV2 to TRBJ1-2, with TRBD1 matching over 8 bases. The junction had 10 bases not matched to a gene; V was cut back by 3 bases and J by 4 bases. From germline, CDR1 is SNHLY and CDR2 FYNNEI. This CDR3 comprises 16 residues. The CDR3: CASSDWAGQGLYGYTF. CDR3 DNA sequence: TGTGCCAGCAGTGATTGGGCCGGACAGGGCCTCTATGGCTACACCTTC.

This chain joins TRBV28 and TRBJ2-3; 7 positions agree with TRBD1. V was clipped by 5 bases and J by 0 bases; unmatched bases: 5. CDR3 length equals 15 residues. CDR1 MDHEN and CDR2 SYDVKM come from the germline V gene. The CDR3 sequence: CASSRQGESTDTQYF. The CDR3 coding sequence is TGTGCCAGCAGTCGACAGGGTGAGAGCACAGATACGCAGTATTTT.

The chain uses TRBV5-1 and TRBJ2-3; 8 bases line up with TRBD2. The CDR3 covers 16 residues. V trimming: 0 bases; J trimming: 2 bases; junction bases outside the gene matches: 5. The V gene's germline CDR1 is SGHRS and CDR2 YFSETQ. CDR3 sequence reads: CASSLGLAKDTDTQYF. Written as DNA, the CDR3 is TGCGCCAGCAGCTTGGGACTAGCGAAAGACACAGATACGCAGTATTTT. Using reference TRBV5-1 and TRBJ2-3 for the parts outside the CDR3, the full variable domain is KAGVTQTPRYLIKTRGQQVTLSCSPISGHRSVSWYQQTPGQGLQFLFEYFSETQRNKGNFPGRFSGRQFSNSRSEMNVSTLELGDSALYLCASSLGLAKDTDTQYFGPGTRLTVL.

The chain has TRBV6-1 and TRBJ1-4, with D perhaps TRBD1 (6 bases). This CDR3 spans 14 amino acids. Germline V CDR1 and CDR2: MNHNS, SASEGT. V was shortened by 7 bases and J by 3 bases, with 12 bases between the two germline ends. CDR3 nucleotides: TGTGCCAGCATTAAAGGACAGTCTAATGAAAAACTGTTTTTT. This sequence encodes CASIKGQSNEKLFF.

In regard to this clone: The same CDR3 also results from other DNA sequences found in this sample. The V and J genes are TRBV18 and TRBJ1-1; D perhaps matches TRBD1 (5 bases). Trimming stripped 1 base from V and 1 base from J, with 7 bases between. Germline CDR1 KGHSH, CDR2 LQKENI. The CDR3 is 14 residues long. The CDR3 nucleotides are TGTGCCAGCTCACCACTCAGGGAGAACACTGAAGCTTTCTTT. Protein product: CASSPLRENTEAFF.

The chain recombines TRBV5-3 with TRBJ2-2, with 9 bases matching TRBD2. TRBV5-3 belongs to the ORF category, with a function that is uncertain. J lost 6 bases, V lost 0 bases, and 9 bases had no gene match. The CDR3 loop spans 17 amino acids. The CDR3 sequence: CARSLGGGAFNAGELFF. The CDR3 DNA reads as TGTGCCAGAAGCTTGGGCGGGGGGGCGTTTAATGCCGGGGAGCTGTTTTTT.

This chain links TRBV15 with TRBJ1-6; D is undetermined. V lost 0 bases to trimming and J lost 0 bases, with 9 bases between them. The CDR3 spans 17 residues. CDR1 and CDR2 from the germline V gene are LNHNV and YYDKDF (reference sequence). In DNA, the CDR3 is TGTGCCACCAGCAGAGATGTGGGGAGCTCCTATAATTCACCCCTCCACTTT. Its translation is CATSRDVGSSYNSPLHF.

This chain uses TRBV9 with TRBJ1-1; D is undetermined. The germline CDR1 and CDR2 sequences are SGDLS and YYNGEE. The V end was cut by 0 bases, the J end by 3 bases, with 12 bases between. The CDR3 length is 15 residues. The CDR3 bases are TGTGCCAGCAGCGTAGATACGGGTTTTGACACTGAAGCTTTCTTT. Its translation: CASSVDTGFDTEAFF.

V is TRBV5-4 and J is TRBJ1-2, with 8 positions matching TRBD1. This CDR3 comprises 15 residues. With 0 bases clipped from V and 7 bases from J, the junction kept 8 bases outside the gene matches. Germline V gives CDR1 SGHNT, CDR2 YYREEE (reference sequence). This CDR3 is CASSLAATGVGGYTF. The CDR3 DNA reads as TGTGCCAGCAGCTTGGCCGCGACAGGGGTGGGTGGCTACACCTTC. The variable domain in full, completed from reference TRBV5-4 and TRBJ1-2, reads ETGVTQSPTHLIKTRGQQVTLRCSSQSGHNTVSWYQQALGQGPQFIFQYYREEENGRGNFPPRFSGLQFPNYSSELNVNALELDDSALYLCASSLAATGVGGYTFGSGTRLTVV.

This sequence joins TRBV5-6 and TRBJ2-7, with TRBD1 as a possible D gene (5 bases). This CDR3 spans 16 amino acids. V lost 1 base and J lost 0, with 14 bases in between. Germline CDR1 reads SGHDT; CDR2 reads YYEEEE. CDR3 sequence reads: CASSLRQITSSYEQYF. Written as DNA, the CDR3 is TGTGCCAGCAGCTTGCGACAGATCACCAGCTCCTACGAGCAGTACTTC. The full variable domain, with the rest looked up from reference TRBV5-6 and TRBJ2-7, is DAGVTQSPTHLIKTRGQQVTLRCSPKSGHDTVSWYQQALGQGPQFIFQYYEEEERQRGNFPDRFSGHQFPNYSSELNVNALLLGDSALYLCASSLRQITSSYEQYFGPGTRLTVT.

This clone has a single count. The V gene is TRBV6-5, the J gene TRBJ2-3, with TRBD1 matching over 11 bases. The CDR3 is 15 residues long. V shed 2 bases and J 4 bases; nucleotides not matched to a gene: 2. Germline V CDR1 and CDR2: MNHEY, SVGAGI. CDR3 region: CASSYKGQGADTQYF. The CDR3 DNA follows: TGTGCCAGCAGTTACAAGGGACAGGGGGCAGATACGCAGTATTTT.

The chain links TRBV7-9 to TRBJ1-2, with TRBD1 matching over 9 bases. This CDR3 contains 15 residues. Germline values: CDR1 SEHNR, CDR2 FQNEAQ (reference sequence). Trimming took 7 bases from V and 4 from J; bases not matched to a gene: 10. CDR3 nucleotide sequence: TGTGCCAGCACCTACCCGGGACAGGGCTTCTATGGCTACACCTTC. It translates to CASTYPGQGFYGYTF.

The V gene is TRBV6-5, the J gene TRBJ1-2, with TRBD1 matching 8 bases. CDR1 is MNHEY and CDR2 is SVGAGI in the germline V gene. The CDR3 sequence is 15 residues long. V was pared by 0 bases and J by 4 bases, with 4 bases of the junction left unmatched. CDR3 DNA sequence: TGTGCCAGCAGTTACTCGGGACAGGCCCCCTATGGCTACACCTTC. Protein sequence: CASSYSGQAPYGYTF.

The CDR3, as DNA: TGTGCCAGCAGTTCTAAACCGGGACTAGCTCCCTACGAGCAGTACTTC. Translation: CASSSKPGLAPYEQYF. This chain joins TRBV27 and TRBJ2-7; 9 bases match TRBD2. The V gene end was trimmed by 4 bases and the J gene end by 2 bases; junction bases not matched to a gene: 9. Germline-derived CDR1 and CDR2 are MNHEY and SMNVEV (reference sequence). This CDR3 has 16 residues.

The rearrangement joins TRBV7-2 to TRBJ2-7, with TRBD1 matching 9 bases. Germline CDR1 reads SGHTA; CDR2 reads FQGNSA. Trimming at V came to 1 base and at J to 6 bases, leaving 4 bases not matched to a gene. The CDR3 loop spans 14 amino acids. The CDR3 reads CASSLDRGPGEQYF. Written as DNA, the CDR3 is TGTGCCAGCAGCTTAGACAGGGGGCCAGGCGAGCAGTACTTC.

The gene calls are TRBV5-1 and TRBJ2-1, with D possibly being TRBD2 (5 bases). The CDR3 is made up of 14 amino acids. V was trimmed by 4 bases and J by 6 bases, leaving 14 bases between them. CDR1 is SGHRS and CDR2 is YFSETQ in the germline V gene. The CDR3 reads CASSRASISNEQFF. DNA of the CDR3: TGCGCCAGCAGCCGTGCTAGCATAAGCAATGAGCAGTTCTTC.

The chain uses TRBV6-5 and TRBJ1-2, with TRBD1 identical over 7 bases. Germline assignment: CDR1 MNHEY and CDR2 SVGAGI. The CDR3 length is 12 residues. Trimming cost V 11 bases and J 5 bases; bases outside gene matches: 8. CDR3 region: CAASRQGYGYTF. For the CDR3, the DNA is TGTGCCGCCTCGAGACAGGGTTATGGCTACACCTTC.

The chain has TRBV27 and TRBJ1-1, with 9 bases that match TRBD1. This CDR3 comprises 17 residues. The ends lost 6 bases at V and 1 base at J; junction bases unmatched: 12. From germline, CDR1 is MNHEY and CDR2 SMNVEV (reference sequence). The CDR3 DNA sequence: TGTGCCAGCAGCCCACACTACAGGGGGCCCGGGAACACTGAAGCTTTCTTT. This encodes CASSPHYRGPGNTEAFF.

There are a few counts of this clone. CDR3 bases: TGTGCCAGCAGAAGGGACAGGGTTAATTCACCCCTCCACTTT. Its translation: CASRRDRVNSPLHF. The rearrangement uses TRBV27 and TRBJ1-6, with 9 bases fitting TRBD1. The CDR3 is 14 amino acids. Unmatched junction bases numbered 3, after V lost 6 bases and J lost 6 bases. Germline V gene lookup returns CDR1 MNHEY and CDR2 SMNVEV (reference sequence).

This clone was seen more than once but under ten times. This chain connects TRBV7-6 to TRBJ2-2; 9 nucleotides line up with TRBD1. V lost 5 bases and J lost 4; bases outside the gene matches: 14. CDR3 length equals 18 residues. Germline CDR1 reads SGHVS; CDR2 reads FNYEAQ. The CDR3 reads CASSVFGGGQGLTGELFF. As DNA, the CDR3 is TGTGCCAGCAGCGTATTTGGGGGCGGACAGGGGCTCACCGGGGAGCTGTTTTTT.

The gene calls are TRBV7-9 and TRBJ1-6, with D perhaps matching TRBD1 (6 bases). Trimming shortened V by 5 bases and J by 14 bases, and 10 bases separated the two germline ends. This CDR3 has 11 amino acids. CDR1 SEHNR and CDR2 FQNEAQ come from the germline V gene (reference sequence). The DNA of the CDR3 is TGTGCCAGCAGCCCCAGGGGAGCCCTCCACTTT. As protein: CASSPRGALHF.

The chain employs TRBV11-2 and TRBJ1-2, with D perhaps TRBD1 (6 bases). Trimming stripped 1 base from V and 8 bases from J, with 17 bases between. Germline CDR1 SGHAT, CDR2 FQNNGV. The CDR3 is made up of 15 amino acids. The CDR3 DNA sequence: TGTGCCAGCAGCTTAGGCCAACACAGGGATAGAGGCTACACCTTC. This codes for CASSLGQHRDRGYTF.

V and J are TRBV19 and TRBJ2-3; 12 bases agree with TRBD2. The germline V gene has CDR1 LNHDA and CDR2 SQIVND (reference sequence). The CDR3 is 14 amino acids. With 10 bases clipped from V and 8 bases from J, the junction kept 10 bases outside the gene matches. The CDR3 spells CATSLAGGQGTQYF. In DNA form, the CDR3 reads TGTGCCACCTCTCTAGCGGGGGGGCAGGGTACGCAGTATTTT. Supplemented by reference TRBV19 and TRBJ2-3, the full variable domain reads DGGITQSPKYLFRKEGQNVTLSCEQNLNHDAMYWYRQDPGQGLRLIYYSQIVNDFQKGDIAEGYSVSREKKESFPLTVTSAQKNPTAFYLCATSLAGGQGTQYFGPGTRLTVL.

V and J are TRBV19 and TRBJ2-6; tentatively, D is TRBD1 (6 bases). CDR1 is LNHDA, CDR2 SQIVND, per germline (reference sequence). This CDR3 has 15 amino acids. V was shortened by 10 bases and J by 0 bases, with 13 bases between the two germline ends. CDR3 in amino acids: CATKDRFSGANVLTF. In nucleotides, the CDR3 is TGTGCCACCAAAGACAGGTTCTCTGGGGCCAACGTCCTGACTTTC.

The V gene is TRBV5-1, the J gene TRBJ1-1, with D maybe TRBD1 (5 bases). Per the germline V gene, CDR1 is SGHRS and CDR2 is YFSETQ. The V and J ends lost 4 bases and 4 bases respectively, with 17 bases between them. The CDR3 extends over 15 amino acids. CDR3 region: CASSPAVGGSTEAFF. In DNA, the CDR3 is TGCGCCAGCAGCCCGGCCGTCGGGGGAAGCACTGAAGCTTTCTTT. The full variable domain, with the rest looked up from reference TRBV5-1 and TRBJ1-1, is KAGVTQTPRYLIKTRGQQVTLSCSPISGHRSVSWYQQTPGQGLQFLFEYFSETQRNKGNFPGRFSGRQFSNSRSEMNVSTLELGDSALYLCASSPAVGGSTEAFFGQGTRLTVV.

The V gene is TRBV14, the J gene TRBJ2-2; 9 nucleotides align to TRBD2. Unmatched junction bases numbered 8, after V lost 0 bases and J lost 3 bases. The CDR3 sequence is 18 residues long. From germline, CDR1 is SGHDN and CDR2 FVKESK. CDR3 coding DNA: TGTGCCAGCAGCCAAGATCCCCGCGGGAGGGGAGACACCGGGGAGCTGTTTTTT. Protein product: CASSQDPRGRGDTGELFF.

The V gene is TRBV9, the J gene TRBJ2-1; perhaps TRBD2 as D (6 bases). Germline V lookup: CDR1 SGDLS, CDR2 YYNGEE. Trimming took off 7 bases at V and 10 bases at J, with 21 bases between the two ends. The CDR3 consists of 14 residues. CDR3: CASARIGDAGEQFF. The CDR3 DNA is TGTGCCAGCGCTAGAATTGGGGACGCGGGAGAGCAGTTCTTC.

The chain is built from TRBV10-3 and TRBJ2-4; 9 nucleotides line up with TRBD1. Germline V gene data show CDR1 as ENHRY and CDR2 as SYGVKD. V shed 4 bases, J shed 8 bases, and the junction held 6 bases outside the gene matches. The CDR3 is made up of 14 amino acids. The CDR3 here is CAISANRDRDIQYF. DNA for the CDR3: TGTGCCATCAGTGCAAACCGGGACAGGGACATTCAGTACTTC.

The V call is TRBV15, the J call TRBJ1-4, with 8 bases identical to TRBD1. The V gene's germline CDR1 is LNHNV and CDR2 YYDKDF (reference sequence). V lost 5 bases and J lost 4; bases outside the gene matches: 6. This CDR3 spans 15 amino acids. Written as DNA, the CDR3 is TGTGCCACCAGCCTCCTGGACAGGGATAATGAAAAACTGTTTTTT. This sequence encodes CATSLLDRDNEKLFF. Full variable domain (missing parts from reference TRBV15 and TRBJ1-4): DAMVIQNPRYQVTQFGKPVTLSCSQTLNHNVMYWYQQKSSQAPKLLFHYYDKDFNNEADTPDNFQSRRPNTSFCFLDIRSPGLGDTAMYLCATSLLDRDNEKLFFGSGTQLSVL.

This chain joins TRBV7-7 and TRBJ1-2; 9 bases map to TRBD1. V was clipped by 4 bases and J by 8 bases; unmatched bases: 17. The CDR3 covers 17 residues. Germline CDR1 is SSHAT and CDR2 is FNYEAQ (reference sequence). CDR3 bases: TGTGCCAGCAGCTCGGGGACAGGGAGATCCACTAAGTACGGCTACACCTTC. It specifies CASSSGTGRSTKYGYTF.